Below are 14 T cell receptor beta chains sequenced from a single sample in a study of T cell responses to AZD1222 COVID-19 vaccine (dated by TCRdb to the early 2020s). The time point label, read with the paper, signifies: baseline before first vaccination. The protocol used for the library was the immunoSEQ multiplex PCR assay. Drawn from immuneACCESS, this table holds only the in-frame rearrangements with V and J called that TCRdb kept. Clones are partly lost; checked studies trace under half to an unresolved V gene and leave the rest unexplained. In this sample the table shows 95,000 to 120,000 clones, around 83% of which occur a single time. The ten biggest clones cover 3.3% of the sample. The source was peripheral blood, collected on day 0 of AZD1222 vaccination. Source of these receptors: an adult in good health.

This clone has more than one count but fewer than ten. J is TRBJ1-6 and V is TRBV28, with TRBD1 as a possible D gene (6 bases). V was clipped by 3 bases and J by 7 bases, with 16 bases between them. The germline CDR1 and CDR2 sequences are MDHEN and SYDVKM. The CDR3 contains 16 residues. CDR3 in amino acids: CASSLGGAYRNSPLHF. The DNA of the CDR3 is TGTGCCAGCAGTTTGGGGGGGGCGTATCGAAATTCACCCCTCCACTTT.

This chain joins TRBV5-1 and TRBJ2-3; the match to TRBD2 covers 15 bases. Germline V CDR1 and CDR2: SGHRS, YFSETQ. The CDR3 is made up of 18 amino acids. The trim removed 2 bases at V and 4 bases at J, leaving 8 bases unmatched. The CDR3 sequence is CASSLRTSGGAPPDTQYF. Here the CDR3 DNA reads TGCGCCAGCAGCTTACGGACTAGCGGGGGGGCCCCTCCAGATACGCAGTATTTT.

The chain links TRBV27 to TRBJ1-1; tentatively, D is TRBD1 (5 bases). The CDR3 consists of 13 residues. The germline V and J ends were trimmed by 8 bases and 1 base, with 11 bases remaining between them. Germline CDR1 and CDR2: MNHEY and SMNVEV (reference sequence). CDR3 sequence reads: CASGGRGNTEAFF. Written as DNA, the CDR3 is TGTGCCAGCGGGGGACGGGGGAACACTGAAGCTTTCTTT.

J is TRBJ1-2 and V is TRBV6-6; perhaps TRBD1 as D (6 bases). CDR1 MNHNY and CDR2 SVGAGI come from the germline V gene (reference sequence). V shed 7 bases and J shed 2 bases, with 8 bases lying between them. This CDR3 has 12 amino acids. CDR3 coding DNA: TGTGCCAGCAACGGACAGAACTATGGCTACACCTTC. Translating it yields CASNGQNYGYTF.

The CDR3 protein is CASSLRGGTEAFF. In DNA form, the CDR3 reads TGTGCCAGCAGTTTGAGGGGGGGCACTGAAGCTTTCTTT. The chain has TRBV27 and TRBJ1-1, with a possible D match to TRBD1 (6 bases). Deletions cut 3 bases from V and 4 bases from J, with 9 bases between. The CDR3 loop spans 13 amino acids. Germline V gives CDR1 MNHEY, CDR2 SMNVEV (reference sequence).

The V and J genes are TRBV28 and TRBJ1-4; 8 nucleotides match TRBD1. The V gene's germline CDR1 is MDHEN and CDR2 SYDVKM. The J segment lost 8 bases and the V segment lost 3 bases, leaving 5 bases of the junction unmatched. The CDR3 has 14 amino acids. Here the CDR3 reads CASSFQGAWEKLFF. CDR3 sequence (DNA): TGTGCCAGCAGTTTTCAGGGGGCTTGGGAAAAACTGTTTTTT.

The chain has TRBV5-1 and TRBJ2-5; D is ambiguous. The CDR3 spans 14 residues. From germline, CDR1 is SGHRS and CDR2 YFSETQ. Trimming pared 4 bases from V and 0 bases from J, leaving 10 bases between. The CDR3 DNA reads TGCGCCAGCAGCGAGGACGGCCACCAAGAGACCCAGTACTTC. Translating it yields CASSEDGHQETQYF.

This clone has more than one count but fewer than ten. V and J are TRBV18 and TRBJ2-1; perhaps D is TRBD1 or TRBD2 (6 bases each). Trimming left V 3 bases short and J 5 bases short, with 14 bases between. Germline lookup yields CDR1 KGHSH and CDR2 LQKENI. The CDR3 spans 15 residues. In DNA, the CDR3 is TGTGCCAGCTCACCGGGGGGCCCTGGGAACAATGAGCAGTTCTTC. It specifies CASSPGGPGNNEQFF. The variable domain in full, with the rest retrieved from reference TRBV18 and TRBJ2-1, is NAGVMQNPRHLVRRRGQEARLRCSPMKGHSHVYWYRQLPEEGLKFMVYLQKENIIDESGMPKERFSAEFPKEGPSILRIQQVVRGDSAAYFCASSPGGPGNNEQFFGPGTRLTVL.

V gene TRBV4-1 combines with J gene TRBJ1-5, with D possibly matching TRBD1 (5 bases). With 4 bases removed from V and 7 bases from J, the gap between germline ends came to 11 bases. Germline V gene sequence: CDR1 MGHRA, CDR2 YSYEKL. The CDR3 extends over 13 amino acids. The CDR3 sequence is CASSPGRFQPQHF. The CDR3 DNA follows: TGCGCCAGCAGCCCGGGACGGTTCCAGCCCCAGCATTTT.

The rearrangement links TRBV6-5 to TRBJ2-5, with 7 bases matching TRBD2. J lost 13 bases, V lost 7 bases, and 15 bases had no gene match. The length of the CDR3 is 13 residues. Germline loops: CDR1 MNHEY, CDR2 SVGAGI. CDR3 bases: TGTGCCAGCAATCCCCAGAGGGAGGGAGTGGGGTACTTC. This sequence encodes CASNPQREGVGYF.

CDR3 coding DNA: TGCGCCAGCAGCCCCGTCGCAAAAGGGAATGAGCAGTTCTTC. Protein product: CASSPVAKGNEQFF. The J gene is TRBJ2-1, the V gene TRBV5-1; no reliable D call. The V end lost 4 bases, the J end lost 7 bases, and 15 bases lay between the germline ends. This CDR3 is built from 14 residues. In germline, CDR1 is SGHRS, CDR2 YFSETQ. The full variable domain, with the rest looked up from reference TRBV5-1 and TRBJ2-1, is KAGVTQTPRYLIKTRGQQVTLSCSPISGHRSVSWYQQTPGQGLQFLFEYFSETQRNKGNFPGRFSGRQFSNSRSEMNVSTLELGDSALYLCASSPVAKGNEQFFGPGTRLTVL.

The rearrangement joins TRBV6-5 to TRBJ1-6, with unresolved D. Germline-derived CDR1 and CDR2 are MNHEY and SVGAGI. Trimming cost V 4 bases and J 0 bases, with 10 bases left between them. The CDR3 runs 16 residues. CDR3 amino acids: CASSLEGPSYNSPLHF. DNA for the CDR3: TGTGCCAGCAGTTTGGAGGGCCCCTCCTATAATTCACCCCTCCACTTT.

The chain joins TRBV4-1 to TRBJ1-4; the match to TRBD1 covers 9 bases. V was clipped by 3 bases and J by 11 bases; unmatched bases: 13. The CDR3 totals 16 residues. Per the germline V gene, CDR1 is MGHRA and CDR2 is YSYEKL. This CDR3 reads CASSHSSGQGSGKLFF. CDR3 coding DNA: TGCGCCAGCAGCCACTCTTCCGGACAGGGGAGTGGGAAACTGTTTTTT.

The chain uses TRBV5-1 and TRBJ1-1; D call uncertain. Trimming removed 6 bases from V and 3 bases from J, with 15 bases in between. CDR1 SGHRS and CDR2 YFSETQ come from the germline V gene. The CDR3 has 14 amino acids. CDR3 sequence: CASKGVPMDTEAFF. The DNA for the CDR3 is TGCGCCAGCAAGGGAGTCCCAATGGACACTGAAGCTTTCTTT.